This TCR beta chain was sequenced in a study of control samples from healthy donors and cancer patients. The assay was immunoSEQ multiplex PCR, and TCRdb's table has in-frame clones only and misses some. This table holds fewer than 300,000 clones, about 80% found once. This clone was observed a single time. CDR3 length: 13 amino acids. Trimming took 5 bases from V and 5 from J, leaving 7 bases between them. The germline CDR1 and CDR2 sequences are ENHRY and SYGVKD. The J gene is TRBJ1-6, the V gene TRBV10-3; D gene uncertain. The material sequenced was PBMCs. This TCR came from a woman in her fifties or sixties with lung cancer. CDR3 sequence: CAISRQNNSPLHF. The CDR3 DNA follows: TGTGCCATCAGTCGGCAGAATAATTCACCCCTCCACTTT.